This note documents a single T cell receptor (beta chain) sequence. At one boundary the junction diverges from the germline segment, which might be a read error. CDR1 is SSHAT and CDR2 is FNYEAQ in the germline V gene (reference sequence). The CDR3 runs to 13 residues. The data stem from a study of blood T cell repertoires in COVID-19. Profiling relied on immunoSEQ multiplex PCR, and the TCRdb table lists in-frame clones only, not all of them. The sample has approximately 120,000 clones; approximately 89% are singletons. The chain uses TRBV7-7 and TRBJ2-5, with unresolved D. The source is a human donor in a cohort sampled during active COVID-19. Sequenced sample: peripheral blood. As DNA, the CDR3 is TGTGCTAGCAGCTTGAACTCCCGGGAGACCCAGTACTTC. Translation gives CASSLNSRETQYF.